This TCR beta chain was obtained from a study of T cell repertoires in cytomegalovirus infection. TCRdb reprocessed the reads with MiXCR, giving one entry per CDR3 protein. The data show about 830,000 distinct CDR3 sequences, approximately 29% seen once. A word on this clonotype: Its antigen is unknown.

Study observations and caveats: The ex vivo response showed dominance by HLA-C-restricted CMV-specific TCR beta clonotypes.

The sequences come from cultured CD8+ T cells from PBMCs, collected from culture after CMV antigen stimulation. This receptor was obtained from a human donor in good health (CMV status not recorded). Some clones in this sample may be carry-over from other donors' samples.

In DNA, the CDR3 is TGTGCCAGCAGTGAAGTAGGGGGTTTGTACTTC. Its protein product is CASSEVGGLYF. This rearrangement joins TRBV25-1 to TRBJ2-5; possible D gene TRBD1, 6 bases. Deletions cut 2 bases from V and 13 bases from J, with 11 bases between. The CDR3 has 11 residues. CDR1 is MGHDK, CDR2 SYGVNS, per germline.